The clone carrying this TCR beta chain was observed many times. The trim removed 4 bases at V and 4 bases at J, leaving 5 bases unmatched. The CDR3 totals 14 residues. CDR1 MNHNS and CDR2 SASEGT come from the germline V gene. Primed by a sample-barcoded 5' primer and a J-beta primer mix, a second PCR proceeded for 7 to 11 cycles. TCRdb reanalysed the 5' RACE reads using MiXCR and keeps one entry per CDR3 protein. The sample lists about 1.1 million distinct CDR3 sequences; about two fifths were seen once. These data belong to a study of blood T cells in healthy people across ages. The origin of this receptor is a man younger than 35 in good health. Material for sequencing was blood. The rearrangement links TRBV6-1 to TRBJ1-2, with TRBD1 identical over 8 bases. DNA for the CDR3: TGTGCCAGCAGTGTGGGACAGGACCTCTATGGCTACACCTTC. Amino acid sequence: CASSVGQDLYGYTF.